These 4 T cell receptor beta chains were sequenced from one sample in a study of tumor-infiltrating lymphocytes in primary liver carcinoma. Germline DNA was also extracted, with blood RNA taken from unsorted whole blood. Total RNA amounting to 500 ng was the source from which TCR beta cDNA was made with a constant-region primer. Libraries of TCR beta came from three nested multiplex PCR rounds with slightly modified ARM-PCR. With TRBV1-TRBV30 forward primers and a C-beta reverse primer, the first two PCR rounds were run for 9 to 10 cycles each. A single record per CDR3 protein comes from TCRdb applying MiXCR to the multiplex PCR reads. Of roughly 330,000 distinct CDR3 sequences in the sample, around 60% were seen once. The specimen sequenced was peripheral blood. The source of these receptors is a man aged 35 to 55 with primary liver carcinoma and hepatitis B virus infection.

Comment on this clonotype: A read error may produce the germline difference seen at one junction end. This chain links TRBV5-1 with TRBJ2-1; D uncertain. Germline values: CDR1 SGHRS, CDR2 YFSETQ. CDR3 size: 14 residues. The CDR3 coding sequence is TGCGCCAACAGCTTGAGCCCCTCCTACAATGAGCAGTTCTTC. It specifies CANSLSPSYNEQFF.

The chain couples TRBV4-3 to TRBJ2-7; perhaps D is TRBD1 or TRBD2 (5 bases each). With the DNA end fitting TRBJ2-1 better, the J assignment may be wrong. Germline lookup yields CDR1 LGHNA and CDR2 YSLEER. This CDR3 spans 15 amino acids. The CDR3 loop reads CASSQDSTAAYEQFF. CDR3 sequence (DNA): TGCGCCAGCAGCCAAGATTCGACAGCGGCGTATGAGCAGTTCTTC.

V gene TRBV6-2 or TRBV6-3 combines with J gene TRBJ2-5; possible D gene TRBD1, 5 bases. The germline V gene encodes CDR1 MNHEY and CDR2 SVGEGT. CDR3 size: 13 residues. The V gene lost 9 bases and the J gene lost 5 bases, with 16 bases spanning the gap. CDR3 in amino acids: CASSDANRETQYF. As DNA, the CDR3 is TGTGCCAGTAGTGACGCAAACAGGGAGACCCAGTACTTC.

To note about this clonotype: One junction end does not reproduce the germline sequence, and a read error may be involved. The chain carries TRBV13 and TRBJ2-3; D is possibly TRBD2 (6 bases). The CDR3 length is 17 residues. Per the germline V gene, CDR1 is PRHDT and CDR2 is FYEKMQ (reference sequence). CDR3 loop: CTSSLAVGRTSTGTQYF. The CDR3 coding sequence is TGTACCAGCAGCTTAGCGGTAGGCAGAACTAGCACAGGTACGCAGTATTTT.